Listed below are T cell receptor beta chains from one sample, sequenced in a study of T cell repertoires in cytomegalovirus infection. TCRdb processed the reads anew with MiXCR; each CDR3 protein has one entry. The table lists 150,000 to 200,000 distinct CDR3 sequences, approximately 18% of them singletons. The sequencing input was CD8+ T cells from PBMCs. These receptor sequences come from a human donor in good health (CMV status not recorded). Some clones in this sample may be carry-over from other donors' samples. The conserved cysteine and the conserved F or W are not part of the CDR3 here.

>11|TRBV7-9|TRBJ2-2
ASSALSYGELF
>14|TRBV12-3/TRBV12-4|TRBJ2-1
ASSLLRERVDNEQF
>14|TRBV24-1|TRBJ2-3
ATSDAGTGITDTQY
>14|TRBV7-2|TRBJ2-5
ASQELAGSPWETQY
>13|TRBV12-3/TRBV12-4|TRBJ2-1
ASSLARGRRNEQF
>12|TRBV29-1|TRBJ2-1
SVEWTGGGDEQF
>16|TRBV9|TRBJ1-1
ASSINYGTPNMNTEAF
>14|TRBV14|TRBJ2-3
ASSDGASLSTDTQY
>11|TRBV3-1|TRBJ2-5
ASTATSRETQY
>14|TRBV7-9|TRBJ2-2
ASSAPVGIGVGELF
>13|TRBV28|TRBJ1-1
ASSPRGGMNTEAF
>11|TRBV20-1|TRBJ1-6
SARDLTNSPLH
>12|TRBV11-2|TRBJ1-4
ASSLTGAPEKLF
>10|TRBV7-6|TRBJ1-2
ASSSPGKGYT
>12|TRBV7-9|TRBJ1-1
ASSLASSGAEAF
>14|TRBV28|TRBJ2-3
ASRGPSGVSTDTQY
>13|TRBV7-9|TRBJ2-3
ASRGQEVGTDTQY
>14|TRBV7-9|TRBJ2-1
ASSLRKTSSYNEQF
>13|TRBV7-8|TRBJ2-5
ASSEGAGRVETQY
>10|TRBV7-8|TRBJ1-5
ASSSPGQPQH
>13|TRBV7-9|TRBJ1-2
ASSTPEERDYGYT
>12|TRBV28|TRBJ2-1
ASSSPREGPLGF
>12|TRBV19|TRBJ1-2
ASSIMGENYGYT
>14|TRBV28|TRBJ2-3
ASRPQGAPSTDTQY
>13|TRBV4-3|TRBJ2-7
ASSQAAGGFYEQY
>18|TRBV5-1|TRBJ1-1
ASSLGVSDSEGLMNTEAF
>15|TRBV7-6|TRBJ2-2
ASSLYGQKANTGELF
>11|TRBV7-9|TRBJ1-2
ASSTKTGMSYT
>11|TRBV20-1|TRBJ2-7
SAPVTGPYEQY
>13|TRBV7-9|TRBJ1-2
ASSLDRELNYGYT
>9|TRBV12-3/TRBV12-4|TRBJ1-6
ASRRESPLH
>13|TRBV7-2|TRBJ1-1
ASSRRGGTATEAF
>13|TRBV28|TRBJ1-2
ASIMSGTGVDGYT
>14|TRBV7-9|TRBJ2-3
ASSPRTSGDTDTQY
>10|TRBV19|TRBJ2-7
ASSGPFYEQY
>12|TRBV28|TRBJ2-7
ASSPRTGFHEQY
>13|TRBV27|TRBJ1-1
ASSSRGNRDTEAF
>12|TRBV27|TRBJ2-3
ASSGQTRTDTQY
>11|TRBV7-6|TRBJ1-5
ASSPDRDQPQH
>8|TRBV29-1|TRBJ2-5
SVAWETQY
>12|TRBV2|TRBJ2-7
ARATSSLSYEQY
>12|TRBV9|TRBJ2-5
ASSLSQYQETQY
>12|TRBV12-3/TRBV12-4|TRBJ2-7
ASSSHGTGYEQY
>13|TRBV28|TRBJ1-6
ASRLGRQSNSPLH
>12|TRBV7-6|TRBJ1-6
ASSLGQGKSPLH
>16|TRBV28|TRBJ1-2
ASRPRDRGTFRVYGYT
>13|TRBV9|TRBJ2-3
ASSQLAGRTDTQY
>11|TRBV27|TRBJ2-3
ASSLRRTDTQY
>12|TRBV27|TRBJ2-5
ASSPGLAGLHQY
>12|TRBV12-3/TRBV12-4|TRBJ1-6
ASTPGQGNSPLH
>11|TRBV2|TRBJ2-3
AQLRLDPDTQY
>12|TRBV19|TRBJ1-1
ASKFGGSDTEAF